This TCR beta chain was sequenced in a study of beta chain features in type 1 diabetes. The entirety of the isolated RNA underwent reverse transcription, so expressed TCRB transcripts were sequenced. Measured with immunoSEQ multiplex PCR; TCRdb has only the in-frame clones, and not every one. The table records around 150,000 clones, about 7% of them present only once. For this clone: What it binds is unknown.

Markers CD45RO/CCR7/CD25/CD127/CD95/CD27 served to sort CD4+ naive, central memory, regulatory and stem cell-like memory cells. Every sorted population was more than 95% pure. This CDR3 spans 15 amino acids. Germline V CDR1 and CDR2: PRHDT, FYEKMQ (reference sequence). Trimming removed 5 bases from V and 0 bases from J, with 13 bases in between. General observations from the study: Since sequencing was performed on cDNA, cells with high TCR expression could be over-represented. Shortening that was moderate but significant affected the TCRB CDR3s of Type 1 diabetes patients in all four CD4+ subsets.

The V and J genes are TRBV13 and TRBJ1-2; TRBD1 might be the D (6 bases). Sequenced sample: central memory CD4+ T cells from blood. The clonotype comes from a woman between 25 and 40 years old in good health. The chain's CDR3 is CASSHSDRPNYGYTF. For the CDR3, the DNA is TGTGCCAGCAGCCATTCCGACAGGCCTAACTATGGCTACACCTTC.